This is a list of T cell receptor beta chains from one sample in a study of T-cell reconstitution after alpha-beta-depleted transplantation in children. MiXCR was run by TCRdb on the PCR reads, yielding one entry per CDR3 protein. The repertoire holds 440,000 or so distinct CDR3 sequences, around 46% seen once, with under 35% in the top ten. The sequencing here drew on PBMCs, taken before TCRalphabeta/CD19-depleted stem cell transplant. The receptors stem from a girl aged 2 to 9 with aplastic anemia, due to receive a stem cell transplant. CDR3s include the opening cysteine and the closing phenylalanine or tryptophan. The D gene is left open where the match is weak. Size is omitted from some rows. Given values are once, few, many or a class for expanded clones.

D	V	J	size	DNA	CDR3
.	TRBV18	TRBJ1-1	.	TGTGCCAGCTCACCACCCCTGAGCCAACGGGAAGCTTTCTTT	CASSPPLSQREAFF
.	TRBV4-1	TRBJ2-3	.	TGCGCCAGCAGCCAAGAGTCCAGCACAGATACGCAGTATTTT	CASSQESSTDTQYF
TRBD1	TRBV20-1	TRBJ2-3	many	TGCAGTGCGGGGACAGGGGACCTCACAGATACGCAGTATTTT	CSAGTGDLTDTQYF
.	TRBV5-1	TRBJ2-1	few	TGCGCCAGCAGCTTGGATTTAGGAGCGGAAGAGCAGTTCTTC	CASSLDLGAEEQFF
.	TRBV4-1	TRBJ1-3	many	TGCGCCAGCAGCCCTGGGACGGGGTTCTCTGGAAACACCATATATTTT	CASSPGTGFSGNTIYF
.	TRBV7-2	TRBJ1-2	few	TGTGCCAGCAGCCATAATCCGGGACCCCTCACCTTC	CASSHNPGPLTF
TRBD2	TRBV5-1	TRBJ2-5	.	TGCGCCAGCAGCCACCGGACTAGCGGGATACAAGAGACCCAGTACTTC	CASSHRTSGIQETQYF
.	TRBV28	TRBJ2-7	.	TGTGCCAGCAGTTTATGGGTTAGCGAGCAGTACTTC	CASSLWVSEQYF
TRBD1	TRBV20-1	TRBJ1-2	.	TGCAGTGCTAGAGTTGGGACAGGGGACCACGATGGCTACACCTTC	CSARVGTGDHDGYTF
.	TRBV7-3	TRBJ2-7	many	TGTGCCAGCAGCTTACGAGGGGCCGACGAGCAGTACTTC	CASSLRGADEQYF
.	TRBV7-3	TRBJ2-1	few	TGTGCCAGCAGCTTAACGGAGTCTGAGCAGTTCTTC	CASSLTESEQFF
TRBD2	TRBV7-8	TRBJ2-1	many	TGTGCCAGCAGCGCCCGACTAGCGGTAACCTACAATGAGCAGTTCTTC	CASSARLAVTYNEQFF
.	TRBV5-1	TRBJ2-2	.	TGCGCCAGCAGCTTAGGCAGCCTTTCTACCGGGGAGCTGTTTTTT	CASSLGSLSTGELFF
.	TRBV27	TRBJ2-1	.	TGTGCCAGCAGCACCCCCCCGAGCGCGACCTACAATGAGCAGTTCTTC	CASSTPPSATYNEQFF
.	TRBV20-1	TRBJ1-5	once	TGCAGTGTATCAGGGACTGTAAATCAGCCCCAGCATTTT	CSVSGTVNQPQHF
TRBD1	TRBV25-1	TRBJ1-6	many	TGTGCCAGCAGTGGACAGGGAAATTCACCCCTCCACTTT	CASSGQGNSPLHF
.	TRBV15	TRBJ2-1	.	TGTGCCACCGCTAGCGTCCCATACAATGAGCAGTTCTTC	CATASVPYNEQFF
TRBD2	TRBV5-6	TRBJ2-4	.	TGTGCCAGCAGCTTGGTGACTAGCGGTGACAAAAACATTCAGTACTTC	CASSLVTSGDKNIQYF
.	TRBV20-1	TRBJ2-1	.	TGCAGTGCCAAAAACCGGAGTAGCTCCTACAATGAGCAGTTCTTC	CSAKNRSSSYNEQFF
.	TRBV6-2/TRBV6-3	TRBJ2-4	few	TGTGCCAGCAGATCCCGAGGCCCCCAGGTCTTTGTCGGAGGAGCCAAAAACATTCAGTACTTC	CASRSRGPQVFVGGAKNIQYF
.	TRBV4-1	TRBJ1-1	many	TGCGCCAGCAGCCAAGATACCTTACAGAGTACGTTTGTCACTGAAGCTTTCTTT	CASSQDTLQSTFVTEAFF
TRBD2	TRBV2	TRBJ2-3	.	TGTGCCAGCAGTGAACGTCGAATAGCGGGATCTACGCAGTATTTT	CASSERRIAGSTQYF
.	TRBV3-1	TRBJ2-7	few	TGTGCCAGCAGTCGATTCTACGAGCAGTACTTC	CASSRFYEQYF
.	TRBV20-1	TRBJ1-1	.	TGCAGTGCTAGAACCCAGGGATCGTGGACTGAAGCTTTCTTT	CSARTQGSWTEAFF
.	TRBV18	TRBJ2-3	.	TGTGCCAGCTCACCGGCACTAAGCACAGATACGCAGTATTTT	CASSPALSTDTQYF
TRBD1	TRBV15	TRBJ2-3	.	TGTGCCACCAGCAGAGGGGCCGGGACAGGGGGAACAGATACGCAGTATTTT	CATSRGAGTGGTDTQYF
.	TRBV12-3/TRBV12-4	TRBJ2-7	many	TGTGCCAGCAGTGAGCGGGCGGTCTCCTACGAGCAGTACTTC	CASSERAVSYEQYF
TRBD1	TRBV28	TRBJ1-2	.	TGTGCCATCCTTCGGGACAGCCCTTTTGGCTACACCTTC	CAILRDSPFGYTF
.	TRBV6-5	TRBJ2-7	.	TGTGCCAGCAGTTACCAGGGGTTGGCCTACGAGCAGTACTTC	CASSYQGLAYEQYF
.	TRBV21-1	TRBJ2-4	.	TGTGCCAGCAGCCGTTTGGACAGGGGGCCGAACTTC	CASSRLDRGPNF
TRBD1	TRBV6-1	TRBJ2-7	.	TGTGCCAGCAGTGAGGGGACAGGGTGGATAGAAGAGCAGTACTTC	CASSEGTGWIEEQYF
.	TRBV3-1	TRBJ2-3	many	TGTGCCAGCAGCTTCAAGAGCACAGATACGCAGTATTTT	CASSFKSTDTQYF
TRBD1	TRBV7-2	TRBJ2-7	.	TGTGCCAGCAGCTTCGGGACAGGGATCTACGAGCAGTACTTC	CASSFGTGIYEQYF
.	TRBV20-1	TRBJ2-5	.	TGCAGTGCTAGACCTCCTTGGAGCGGTCTGGGAGAGACCCAGTACTTC	CSARPPWSGLGETQYF
TRBD1	TRBV29-1	TRBJ1-1	few	TGCAGCGTTGCCCCAGGGGGGAGGAACACTGAAGCTTTCTTT	CSVAPGGRNTEAFF
.	TRBV20-1	TRBJ2-3	.	TGCAGTGCCCCTTCCTCCACCACCGGCACAGATACGCAGTATTTT	CSAPSSTTGTDTQYF
.	TRBV5-5	TRBJ1-1	few	TGTGCCAGCAGCTGGGATAGTCAGGGGCCTTTGGCTGAAGCTTTCTTT	CASSWDSQGPLAEAFF
TRBD2	TRBV27	TRBJ2-5	.	TGTGCCAGCAGTCGTGCCGGGACTAGCGGGCAAGAGACCCAGTACTTC	CASSRAGTSGQETQYF
TRBD2	TRBV5-1	TRBJ2-3	.	TGCGCCAGCAGCCGCAGCACCGGGGGGGCCTTCGGACTAGGCACAGATACGCAGTATTTT	CASSRSTGGAFGLGTDTQYF
TRBD1	TRBV6-1	TRBJ1-1	.	TGTGCCAGCAGCCCTACAGGGGGCCGGGGGGGCACTGAAGCTTTCTTT	CASSPTGGRGGTEAFF
.	TRBV20-1	TRBJ2-1	.	TGCAGTGCTAGGACTGCGGGGAGAGCCTACAATGAGCAGTTCTTC	CSARTAGRAYNEQFF
TRBD2	TRBV20-1	TRBJ2-3	.	TGCAGTGCTAGATCCATGGCGGGGGGAACAAAAGATACGCAGTATTTT	CSARSMAGGTKDTQYF
.	TRBV12-3/TRBV12-4	TRBJ1-1	once	TGTGCCAGCAACCCTGGGAGACCCATGAACACTGAAGCTTTCTTT	CASNPGRPMNTEAFF
.	TRBV29-1	TRBJ2-7	once	TGCAGCGTTGCCGTTAAGGGCGAGCAGTACTTC	CSVAVKGEQYF
.	TRBV2	TRBJ1-3	many	TGTGCCAGCAGTGAAGACAGAGTCTCTGGAAACACCATATATTTT	CASSEDRVSGNTIYF
TRBD1	TRBV5-6	TRBJ2-3	.	TGTGCCAGCAGCCCCGCGGGGACAGGACCCACAGATACGCAGTATTTT	CASSPAGTGPTDTQYF
TRBD2	TRBV20-1	TRBJ2-3	.	TGCAGTGCTAGAGATAGAGCGGGAGGGCCAGATACGCAGTATTTT	CSARDRAGGPDTQYF